This T cell receptor beta chain was recovered during a study of cytomegalovirus exposure and HLA in healthy donors. Whereas donors were nominally healthy upon sampling, unrecorded immune exposures were probable. Study-wide findings and caveats: Within the data, a cluster of highly shared sequence variants was likely a sequencing artifact. A later analysis showed TCR association rates differing by HLA locus, peaking at DRB1 and lowest at HLA-C.

Vbeta (60) and Jbeta (13) primers were used in the PCR. Produced via immunoSEQ multiplex PCR; TCRdb's table is partial and in-frame only. Here the sample spans around 180,000 clones, about 80% being singletons. Trimming at V came to 3 bases and at J to 0 bases, leaving 11 bases not matched to a gene. Germline loops: CDR1 MGHRA, CDR2 YSYEKL. This CDR3 region has 19 residues. As regards this clone: Antigen unknown. Other DNA sequences in this specimen translate into the identical CDR3.

The chain employs TRBV4-1 and TRBJ1-4; 9 bases line up with TRBD1. The receptor comes from a man aged 55 to 70 in good health and CMV-seronegative. Sequencing used PBMCs. Here the CDR3 reads CASSHPRGTGTATNEKLFF. The CDR3 DNA reads as TGCGCCAGCAGCCACCCCCGGGGGACAGGGACTGCAACTAATGAAAAACTGTTTTTT.